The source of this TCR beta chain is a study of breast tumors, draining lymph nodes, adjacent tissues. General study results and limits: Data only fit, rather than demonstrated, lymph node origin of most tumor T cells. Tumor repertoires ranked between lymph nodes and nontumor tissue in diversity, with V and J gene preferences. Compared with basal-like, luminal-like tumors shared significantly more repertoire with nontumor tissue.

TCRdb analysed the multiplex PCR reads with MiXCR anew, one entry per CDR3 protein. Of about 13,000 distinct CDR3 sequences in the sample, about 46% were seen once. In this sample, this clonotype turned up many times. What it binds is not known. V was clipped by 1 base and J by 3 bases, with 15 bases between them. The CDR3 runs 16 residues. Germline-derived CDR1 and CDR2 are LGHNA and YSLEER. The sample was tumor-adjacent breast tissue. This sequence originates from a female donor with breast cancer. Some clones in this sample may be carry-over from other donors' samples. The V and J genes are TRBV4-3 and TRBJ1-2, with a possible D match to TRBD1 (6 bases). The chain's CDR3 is CASSQAHGTSDYGYTF. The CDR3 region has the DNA TGCGCCAGCAGCCAAGCTCACGGGACATCTGACTATGGCTACACCTTC.